A selection of T cell receptor beta chains follows, all from one sample in a study of Graves' ophthalmopathy and Graves' hyperthyroidism. TCRdb recomputed calls from the multiplex PCR reads with MiXCR, one row per CDR3 protein. The sample shows about 1.1 million distinct CDR3 sequences, about two fifths of them seen only once. What was sequenced was peripheral blood or thyroid tissue (not recorded which). The receptors were sampled from an adult man with Graves' hyperthyroidism. CDR3s include the opening cysteine and the closing phenylalanine or tryptophan. The order of the fields is clone size, J gene, D gene, V gene, CDR3 DNA, CDR3 protein. D genes are given only for firm matches. Clone sizes are given selectively: once, few, many, or a class where the clone is expanded.

many	TRBJ1-1	TRBD1	TRBV2	TGTGCCAGCAGCGGGGACAGGTTGAACACTGAAGCTTTCTTT	CASSGDRLNTEAFF
many	TRBJ2-7	-	TRBV10-3	TGTGCCATCAGCCCATTGCAGCGGTCCTACGAGCAGTACTTC	CAISPLQRSYEQYF
many	TRBJ2-6	TRBD1	TRBV7-8	TGTGCCAGCAGCCTCGCCGGGGGACAGGGCGACGCTGGGGCCAACGTCCTGACTTTC	CASSLAGGQGDAGANVLTF
few	TRBJ2-7	-	TRBV7-8	TGTGCCAGCAGCTCCCCGACACGTAAGGACGAGCAGTACTTC	CASSSPTRKDEQYF
many	TRBJ2-7	-	TRBV24-1	TGTGCCACCAGTGATGCAGGGTTAAAAGGGAACGAGCAGTACTTC	CATSDAGLKGNEQYF
-	TRBJ2-5	TRBD1	TRBV7-3	TGTGCCTGCGGACAGGGGGCCAGAGAGACCCAGTACTTC	CACGQGARETQYF
many	TRBJ2-5	-	TRBV12-3/TRBV12-4	TGTGCCAGCAGCTTTCACAGAGGGGAGACCCAGTACTTC	CASSFHRGETQYF
-	TRBJ1-2	-	TRBV4-1	TGTGCCAGCAGCTCCCGGACAGCCTCCTATGGCTACACCTTC	CASSSRTASYGYTF
medium-sized	TRBJ2-5	TRBD2	TRBV19	TGTGCCAGCGGGAGGGGACCACAAGAGACCCAGTACTTC	CASGRGPQETQYF
-	TRBJ2-3	-	TRBV29-1	TGCAGCGTTGTGCGGGACGCGGGGGATACGCAGTATTTT	CSVVRDAGDTQYF
many	TRBJ2-7	TRBD1	TRBV15	TGTGCCACCAGTAGGGTGACAGGGGCGAAACAGACTCCGAGCTCCTACGAGCAGTACTTC	CATSRVTGAKQTPSSYEQYF
many	TRBJ2-5	-	TRBV20-1	TGCAGTGCTAGAGATCCCCTTCGGCAGGGGAAAGAGACCCAGTACTTC	CSARDPLRQGKETQYF
many	TRBJ1-4	-	TRBV29-1	TGCAGCGTTCGTCCCCGCCGCGCGAATGAAAAACTGTTTTTT	CSVRPRRANEKLFF
-	TRBJ2-7	-	TRBV2	TGTGCCAGCAGCTTGTACAGGGAAGCCTACGAGCAGTACTTC	CASSLYREAYEQYF